This TCR beta chain originates from a study of T cell repertoires in aging, cancer and after chemotherapy. Study background: Donor ages fell into six groups from 30 or younger up to 70 or older. Paired samples before and after chemotherapy came from glioblastoma patients receiving temozolomide-based therapy.

TCR beta rearrangements were amplified from peripheral blood genomic DNA. Multiplex touch-down PCR with TRB-A/B primers amplified rearranged V-D-J TRB sequences. TCRdb recomputed calls from the multiplex PCR reads with MiXCR, one row per CDR3 protein. The sample includes several thousand distinct CDR3 sequences, 25% to 30% of them seen just once. Study-wide results and caveats: Compared with age-matched healthy donors, untreated hematological or solid cancer patients showed higher blood TCR clonality.

This clonotype is a singleton in its sample. Its antigen is still unknown. The CDR3 loop spans 14 amino acids. The trim removed 11 bases at V and 8 bases at J, leaving 15 bases unmatched. CDR1 and CDR2 (germline): MNHEY, SVGAGI. The sample was blood. The TCR sequence derives from a human donor with a solid tumor. The chain links TRBV6-5 to TRBJ2-3, with 8 bases that match TRBD2. The CDR3 here is CACGGTPSQFTQYF. The DNA for the CDR3 is TGTGCCTGCGGGGGGACTCCTTCCCAATTTACGCAGTATTTT.